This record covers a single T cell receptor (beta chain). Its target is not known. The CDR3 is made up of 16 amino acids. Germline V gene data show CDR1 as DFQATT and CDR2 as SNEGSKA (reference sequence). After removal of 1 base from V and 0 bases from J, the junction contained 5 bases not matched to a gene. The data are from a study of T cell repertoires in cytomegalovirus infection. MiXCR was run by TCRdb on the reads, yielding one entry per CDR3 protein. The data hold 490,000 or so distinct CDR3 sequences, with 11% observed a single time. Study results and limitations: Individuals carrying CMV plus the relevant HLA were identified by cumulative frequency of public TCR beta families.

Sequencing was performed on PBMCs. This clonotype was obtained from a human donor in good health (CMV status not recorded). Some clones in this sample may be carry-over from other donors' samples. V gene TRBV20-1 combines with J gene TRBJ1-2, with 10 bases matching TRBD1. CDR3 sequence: CSARGTGGRANYGYTF. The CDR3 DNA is TGCAGTGCTAGAGGGACAGGGGGTAGAGCTAACTATGGCTACACCTTC.